The 4 T cell receptor beta chains reported below all come from one sample, sequenced in a study of identifying expanded T cells in peripheral blood. The method was immunoSEQ multiplex PCR; TCRdb's version includes in-frame clones alone and lacks a portion of them. Of about 94,000 clones detected, roughly 87% appear once; the ten largest clones hold 4.5% to 7%. Sequences were obtained from blood. Every receptor here comes from a person aged 18-69 years in good health.

The chain uses TRBV19 and TRBJ2-7; D not resolved. Trimming took 3 bases from V and 0 from J, leaving 9 bases between them. CDR1 is LNHDA, CDR2 SQIVND, per germline (reference sequence). The CDR3 has 14 residues. This CDR3 reads CASSMVVGSYEQYF. The CDR3 nucleotides read TGTGCCAGTAGTATGGTGGTCGGCTCCTACGAGCAGTACTTC.

This chain uses TRBV7-2 with TRBJ2-7; 10 nucleotides agree with TRBD1. V dropped 7 bases and J dropped 7; count of bases not matched to a gene: 4. Germline CDR1 and CDR2: SGHTA and FQGNSA. The CDR3 length is 12 residues. CDR3 protein: CASTPDRGEQYF. The CDR3 region has the DNA TGTGCCAGCACCCCGGACAGGGGGGAGCAGTACTTC.

The chain uses TRBV14 and TRBJ2-3; D is perhaps TRBD1 (6 bases). Trimming stripped 5 bases from V and 2 bases from J, with 14 bases between. The length of the CDR3 is 15 residues. Germline V gives CDR1 SGHDN, CDR2 FVKESK. This CDR3 is CASSDRDKYTDTQYF. The CDR3 nucleotides are TGTGCCAGCAGCGACCGGGACAAGTACACAGATACGCAGTATTTT.

The gene calls are TRBV14 and TRBJ1-6; tentative D call: TRBD1 (5 bases). Germline V gives CDR1 SGHDN, CDR2 FVKESK. The length of the CDR3 is 13 residues. The V gene lost 1 base and the J gene lost 10 bases, with 8 bases spanning the gap. CDR3 in amino acids: CASSQVQDSPLHF. CDR3 coding DNA: TGTGCCAGCAGCCAAGTACAGGACTCACCCCTCCACTTT.